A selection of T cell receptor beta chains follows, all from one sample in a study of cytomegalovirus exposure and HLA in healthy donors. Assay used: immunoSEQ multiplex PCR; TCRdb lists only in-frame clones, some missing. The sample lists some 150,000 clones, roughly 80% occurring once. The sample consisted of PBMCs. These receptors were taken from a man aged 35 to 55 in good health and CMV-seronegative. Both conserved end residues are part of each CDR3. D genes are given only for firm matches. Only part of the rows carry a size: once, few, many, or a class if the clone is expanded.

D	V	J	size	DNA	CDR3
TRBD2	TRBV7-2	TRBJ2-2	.	TGTGCCAGCAGCTTCCAACGGGGGGGCGAGCTGTTTTTT	CASSFQRGGELFF
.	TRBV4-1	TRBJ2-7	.	TGCGCCAGCAGCCAAGCCCAGGTAGGCTACGAGCAGTACTTC	CASSQAQVGYEQYF
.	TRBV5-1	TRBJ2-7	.	TGCGCCAGCAGCCCTAAGCCTCTTAGCTACGAGCAGTACTTC	CASSPKPLSYEQYF
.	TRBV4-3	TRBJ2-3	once	TGCGCCAGCAGCCAAGTTTCCGCGCCGGATACGCAGTATTTT	CASSQVSAPDTQYF
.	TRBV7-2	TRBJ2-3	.	TGTGCCAGCAGCTTGCGCGGGGCGGCAGATACGCAGTATTTT	CASSLRGAADTQYF
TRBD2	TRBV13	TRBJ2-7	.	TGTGCCAGCAGCTTAGGACGGGGGGCCTACGAGCAGTACTTC	CASSLGRGAYEQYF
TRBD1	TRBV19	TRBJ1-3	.	TGTGCCAGTAGCGACAGGGGAGAAGGAAACACCATATATTTT	CASSDRGEGNTIYF
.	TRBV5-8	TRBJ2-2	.	TGTGCCAGCAGCTTCGGGGGTATCACCGGGGAGCTGTTTTTT	CASSFGGITGELFF
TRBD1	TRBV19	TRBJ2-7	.	TGTGCCAGTAGTCCGCGGGGACAGGGGTACGACGAGCAGTACTTC	CASSPRGQGYDEQYF
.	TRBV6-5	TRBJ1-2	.	TGTGCCAGCAGAAGAACAGGGTGTGGCTACACCTTC	CASRRTGCGYTF
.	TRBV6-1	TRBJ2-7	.	TGTGCCAGCAGAAAGACAGGACGAAGCGAGCAGTACTTC	CASRKTGRSEQYF
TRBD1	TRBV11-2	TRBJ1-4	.	TGTGCCAGCAGCTCATTGGACAGGGGGAATGAAAAACTGTTTTTT	CASSSLDRGNEKLFF
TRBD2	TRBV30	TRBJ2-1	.	TGTGCCCGCGACCTCACGGGGGGGGCTGGTGAGCAGTTCTTC	CARDLTGGAGEQFF
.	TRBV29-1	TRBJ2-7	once	TGCAGCGTGACTAGACACGCCTACGAGCAGTACTTC	CSVTRHAYEQYF
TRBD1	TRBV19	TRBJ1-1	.	TGTGCCAGTAGTGACAGGGGCGGAATGAACACTGAAGCTTTCTTT	CASSDRGGMNTEAFF
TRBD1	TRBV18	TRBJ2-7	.	TGTGCCAGCTCCGGACAGGGGGCCGGCTACGAGCAGTACTTC	CASSGQGAGYEQYF
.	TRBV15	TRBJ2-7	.	TGTGCCACCAGCGCCCGGAGGGGGGGACGCGAGCAGTACTTC	CATSARRGGREQYF
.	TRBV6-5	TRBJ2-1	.	TGTGCCAGCAGCCTAACAGGGGGGGGACCTAATGAGCAGTTCTTC	CASSLTGGGPNEQFF
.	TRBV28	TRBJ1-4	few	TGTGCCAGCAGTCTACCACAGGGCTTTAATGAAAAACTGTTTTTT	CASSLPQGFNEKLFF
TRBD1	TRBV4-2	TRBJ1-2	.	TGTGCCAGCAGCCAATCCACGGGACAGGGAAGCTATGGCTACACCTTC	CASSQSTGQGSYGYTF